The sequence of this T cell receptor (beta chain) was determined in a study of blood T cell repertoires in COVID-19 (dated by TCRdb to 2020 to 2022). About the full investigation: Samples covering the acute and convalescent phases of COVID-19 were provided by collaborators in the United States, Italy and Spain. A freely available public database, intended as a resource for researchers studying the immune response to SARS-CoV-2, is where the repertoires were released. The dataset comprised deeply sampled blood TCRbeta repertoires from subjects exposed to, actively infected with, or recovered from COVID-19. The samples were drawn from the first 160 participants of the ongoing ImmuneRACE study and from about 1,200 subjects provided by 6 global collaborators. Sample metadata almost always included a de-identified subject ID, COVID-19 status, age in years and sex. The prospective study material was composed of cDNA or gDNA derived from T cells, B-cell-depleted T cells, or PBMCs. Where available, HLA class I and class II types were obtained from metadata supplied by the sample provider rather than from assay-based typing. Broader findings and caveats from the paper: The quantity of clinical and demographic metadata differed by source and by participant and was supplied without curation.

TCRbeta CDR3 regions were amplified from genomic DNA using the immunoSEQ Assay, a bias-controlled multiplex PCR. Under the source paper's analysis protocol: Within the assay, amplification of reference gene primers was used to estimate how many nucleated cells each sample contained. Sequence reads were collapsed and filtered to measure the absolute abundance of every unique TCRbeta CDR3 rearrangement. Productive Simpson clonality was computed per sample as the square root of Simpson's diversity index over productive rearrangements. The source is immuneACCESS, and TCRdb retained only in-frame sequences with V and J called. Part of the clones is not carried over; for the studies checked, unresolved V genes explain less than half of this, and the remainder is unexplained. For V, J and clone size, that table is used; D and trimming come from the DNA. The sample table holds roughly 400,000 clones, of which around nine tenths were seen once. The leading ten clones occupy about 1.4% of the sample.

Note on this clone: It lacks a known antigen. No per-base quality is available; no much larger clone lies one base away.

Participants in the prospective study were aged about 18 to 100 years, lived in 24 United States geographic areas, and enrolled through a virtual design. In the prospective study, participants were assigned to cohorts based on the clinical history participants reported in a screening survey and a study questionnaire. A participant counted as exposed if, within 2 weeks of entering the study, that participant had been in contact with someone who had a PCR-confirmed or clinician-diagnosed COVID-19 case. In the prospective study, mobile phlebotomists collected whole blood, serum and a nasopharyngeal or oropharyngeal swab from each participant. Prospective study participants could optionally give additional blood draws and questionnaires over an approximately two-month period. Blood samples from the prospective study were shipped frozen or at room temperature prior to DNA extraction. The sequenced sample was PBMCs or T cells enriched from blood (not recorded which). The sequence was collected from a woman younger than 30 who had been exposed to COVID-19.

CDR3 reads: CASSPANSYEQYF. The DNA reads TGTGCCAGCTCACCGGCCAACTCCTACGAGCAGTACTTC. Recombination joined TRBV18 with TRBJ2-7, with the D gene too uncertain to name. From its cysteine to its phenylalanine, the CDR3 spans 13 amino acids. The kept DNA is CDR3 alone, 39 bases in frame from the first base. V is shortened by 3 bases, J by 0 bases, and the region joining them spans 6 bases. CDR1 and CDR2 are read off the germline V gene as KGHSH and LQKENI.